These 30 T cell receptor beta chains originate from one sample sequenced in a study of cytomegalovirus exposure and HLA in healthy donors. Both 60 Vbeta primers and 13 Jbeta primers went into the PCR. Sequencing was performed with immunoSEQ multiplex PCR; in TCRdb, only in-frame clones are kept and a portion is missing. This repertoire shows 95,000 to 150,000 clones, around 75% found once; its top ten account for 7.5% to 9.5%. The sequencing input was PBMCs. The receptors come from a woman between 50 and 59 years old in good health and CMV-seropositive.

The CDR3: CASSLLAANTGELFF. The CDR3 DNA sequence: TGCGCCAGCAGCTTGTTGGCGGCGAACACCGGGGAGCTGTTTTTT. This chain links TRBV5-1 with TRBJ2-2; D unresolved. The CDR3 is 15 residues long. The V and J ends lost 1 base and 0 bases respectively, with 7 bases between them. Germline V gene sequence: CDR1 SGHRS, CDR2 YFSETQ.

The chain couples TRBV11-2 to TRBJ1-4; 7 bases map to TRBD1. This CDR3 is 17 amino acids long. Trimming cost V 5 bases and J 0 bases; bases outside gene matches: 9. Germline V lookup: CDR1 SGHAT, CDR2 FQNNGV. The CDR3 region is CASSQARGLATNEKLFF. For the CDR3, the DNA is TGTGCCAGCAGCCAAGCTAGGGGGCTCGCAACTAATGAAAAACTGTTTTTT.

V gene TRBV4-2 combines with J gene TRBJ2-7; 13 bases match TRBD2. CDR1 and CDR2 (germline): LGHNA, YNFKEQ. The trim removed 2 bases at V and 5 bases at J, leaving 9 bases unmatched. This CDR3 region has 17 residues. CDR3 amino acids: CASSQTTTSGGANEQYF. CDR3 DNA: TGTGCCAGCAGCCAAACAACTACTAGCGGGGGGGCCAACGAGCAGTACTTC.

A note on this clone: Other DNA sequences in the same sample also yield this CDR3. The chain links TRBV15 to TRBJ2-5; D gene unclear. CDR3 size: 12 residues. The V and J ends lost 6 bases and 2 bases respectively, with 7 bases between them. Per the germline V gene, CDR1 is LNHNV and CDR2 is YYDKDF (reference sequence). As DNA, the CDR3 is TGTGCCACCAGTCGTCTTCAAGAGACCCAGTACTTC. Encoded protein: CATSRLQETQYF.

V and J are TRBV7-2 and TRBJ2-7; TRBD1 aligns across 8 bases. V was clipped by 4 bases and J by 3 bases; unmatched bases: 8. The CDR3 sequence is 15 residues long. In germline, CDR1 is SGHTA, CDR2 FQGNSA. In nucleotides, the CDR3 is TGTGCCAGCAGCTCGGGGACAGGCTTCCTCTACGAGCAGTACTTC. It codes for CASSSGTGFLYEQYF.

The chain uses TRBV6-5 and TRBJ1-6; 11 bases map to TRBD1. The germline V gene has CDR1 MNHEY and CDR2 SVGAGI. This CDR3 comprises 15 residues. Germline trimming cut 5 bases from V and 7 bases from J; bases unmatched to any gene: 4. The CDR3 sequence is CASSRGQGANSPLHF. CDR3 DNA sequence: TGTGCCAGCAGTAGAGGACAGGGGGCGAATTCACCCCTCCACTTT.

The rearrangement joins TRBV6-6 to TRBJ1-5, with 7 bases identical to TRBD1. The V segment lost 2 bases and the J segment 7 bases; nucleotides outside the gene matches: 11. Per the germline V gene, CDR1 is MNHNY and CDR2 is SVGAGI (reference sequence). This CDR3 contains 16 residues. CDR3 nucleotide sequence: TGTGCCAGCAGTTACCTACCCGGGACAGATAGACAGCCCCAGCATTTT. This sequence encodes CASSYLPGTDRQPQHF.

This chain connects TRBV10-3 to TRBJ2-7; a possible D gene is TRBD1 (7 bases). This CDR3 contains 15 residues. CDR1 and CDR2 from the germline V gene are ENHRY and SYGVKD. The germline V and J ends were trimmed by 5 bases and 6 bases, with 20 bases remaining between them. This CDR3 reads CAISRGQGQGGEQYF. Written as DNA, the CDR3 is TGTGCCATCAGTAGGGGCCAGGGGCAGGGGGGCGAGCAGTACTTC.

The CDR3 is CASSLTLSTNTGELFF. The CDR3 DNA reads TGTGCCAGCAGCTTAACGTTAAGCACGAACACCGGGGAGCTGTTTTTT. The V call is TRBV7-3, the J call TRBJ2-2; D not resolved. The CDR3 consists of 16 residues. Germline V gene lookup returns CDR1 SGHTA and CDR2 FQGTGA. Trimming shortened V by 0 bases and J by 0 bases, and 8 bases separated the two germline ends.

J is TRBJ1-3 and V is TRBV6-1; unclear D gene. V lost 4 bases and J lost 5, with 12 bases in between. There are 14 residues in the CDR3. Germline CDR1 MNHNS, CDR2 SASEGT. CDR3 bases: TGTGCCAGCAGTGCGGGCACGGGGAGAAACACCATATATTTT. This translates into CASSAGTGRNTIYF.

The genes are TRBV9 and TRBJ1-1; possibly TRBD1 for D (6 bases). In germline, CDR1 is SGDLS, CDR2 YYNGEE. V gave up 0 bases and J gave up 2 bases, with 11 bases separating them. This CDR3 is built from 15 residues. This chain's CDR3 is CASSVVGRGNTEAFF. The CDR3 nucleotides read TGTGCCAGCAGCGTAGTAGGCAGGGGAAACACTGAAGCTTTCTTT.

This clone was seen only a few times. The chain has TRBV10-3 and TRBJ2-1; 7 nucleotides agree with TRBD2. CDR3 length equals 14 residues. Germline CDR1 ENHRY, CDR2 SYGVKD. Unmatched junction bases numbered 9, after V lost 9 bases and J lost 4 bases. CDR3 in DNA: TGTGCCATTGGCGGGATTAGCGGGTACAATGAGCAGTTCTTC. It yields the protein CAIGGISGYNEQFF.

J is TRBJ1-5 and V is TRBV4-2; TRBD1 is a possible D gene (5 bases). Trimming stripped 1 base from V and 4 bases from J, with 23 bases between. The CDR3 is made up of 19 amino acids. CDR1 and CDR2 (germline): LGHNA, YNFKEQ. CDR3 sequence: CASSQGGSAGRVVNQPQHF. In DNA form, the CDR3 reads TGTGCCAGCAGCCAAGGGGGATCTGCAGGGAGGGTGGTTAATCAGCCCCAGCATTTT.

The gene calls are TRBV5-4 and TRBJ1-1; D remains ambiguous. V shed 3 bases and J shed 2 bases, with 14 bases lying between them. The length of the CDR3 is 15 residues. Germline loops: CDR1 SGHNT, CDR2 YYREEE (reference sequence). The CDR3 reads CASSSHSDLNTEAFF. The CDR3 DNA is TGTGCCAGCAGCTCTCACAGTGATTTAAACACTGAAGCTTTCTTT.

The CDR3: CASRRQNTEAFF. The CDR3 coding sequence is TGTGCCAGCAGAAGACAGAACACTGAAGCTTTCTTT. The V and J genes are TRBV6-1 and TRBJ1-1; D is unresolved. This CDR3 contains 12 residues. Germline values: CDR1 MNHNS, CDR2 SASEGT. The V and J ends lost 6 bases and 1 base respectively, with 6 bases between them.

This rearrangement joins TRBV6-5 to TRBJ1-1; D ambiguous. Between the trimmed V and J ends, which lost 4 bases and 5 bases, there was a span of 11 bases. The CDR3 is 13 amino acids. From germline, CDR1 is MNHEY and CDR2 SVGAGI. The CDR3 protein is CASSSGRGTEAFF. The CDR3 nucleotides are TGTGCCAGCAGTTCTGGGAGAGGTACTGAAGCTTTCTTT.

The chain joins TRBV11-1 to TRBJ2-3, with D tentatively TRBD2 (7 bases). V was shortened by 2 bases and J by 1 base, with 13 bases between the two germline ends. CDR3 length: 16 amino acids. Germline CDR1 is SGHAT and CDR2 is FQDESV (reference sequence). The CDR3 nucleotides read TGTGCCAGCAGCTTACTCGGGGGGCGCGGCACAGATACGCAGTATTTT. It encodes CASSLLGGRGTDTQYF.

The chain recombines TRBV19 with TRBJ2-1; no firm D call. The germline V and J ends were trimmed by 0 bases and 12 bases, with 18 bases remaining between them. The CDR3 has 15 amino acids. Germline V gene sequence: CDR1 LNHDA, CDR2 SQIVND (reference sequence). The CDR3 DNA is TGTGCCAGTAGTATAGAAGACTCCCCCCGGCGCGGGCAGTTCTTC. Translated, it gives CASSIEDSPRRGQFF.

The CDR3 region is CAWRGGNTEAFF. The CDR3 DNA follows: TGTGCCTGGAGGGGGGGGAACACTGAAGCTTTCTTT. This chain connects TRBV30 to TRBJ1-1; tentative D call: TRBD1 (5 bases). With 3 bases removed from V and 1 base from J, the gap between germline ends came to 6 bases. The length of the CDR3 is 12 residues. CDR1 is GTSNPN and CDR2 is SVGIG in the germline V gene (reference sequence).

As to this clone: The junction differs from germline at one of its ends, possibly a read error. J is TRBJ1-1 and V is TRBV7-9; D is ambiguous. Germline CDR1 reads SEHNR; CDR2 reads FQNEAQ (reference sequence). CDR3 size: 12 residues. The CDR3 sequence is CSSSPREVEAFF. The CDR3 region has the DNA TGTTCCAGCAGCCCACGGGAAGTTGAAGCTTTCTTT.

The chain combines TRBV4-2 with TRBJ2-7, with 9 bases identical to TRBD2. V lost 4 bases and J lost 4; bases outside the gene matches: 8. The germline V gene encodes CDR1 LGHNA and CDR2 YNFKEQ. This CDR3 is built from 15 residues. The CDR3, as DNA: TGTGCCAGCAGCCGGGCGGGGGGGCCTGCGTACGAGCAGTACTTC. This encodes CASSRAGGPAYEQYF.

The J gene is TRBJ2-5, the V gene TRBV4-1; 12 nucleotides line up with TRBD2. Germline CDR1 MGHRA, CDR2 YSYEKL. The CDR3 consists of 17 residues. Unmatched junction bases numbered 11, after V lost 4 bases and J lost 5 bases. In DNA, the CDR3 is TGCGCCAGCAGCCTCAGGACTAGCGGGATAGTGTTGGAGACCCAGTACTTC. It specifies CASSLRTSGIVLETQYF.

The J gene is TRBJ2-5, the V gene TRBV6-5; possibly TRBD2 for D (5 bases). Per the germline V gene, CDR1 is MNHEY and CDR2 is SVGAGI. With 5 bases removed from V and 3 bases from J, the gap between germline ends came to 16 bases. The CDR3 runs 15 residues. The CDR3 sequence is CASSNPGGLKETQYF. CDR3 DNA sequence: TGTGCCAGCAGTAACCCCGGCGGGCTAAAAGAGACCCAGTACTTC.

This clone was seen only a few times. This CDR3 reads CASSMSGESSYEQYF. The CDR3 nucleotides are TGTGCCAGTAGTATGTCGGGTGAAAGCTCCTACGAGCAGTACTTC. The V gene is TRBV19, the J gene TRBJ2-7; D gene unclear. Trimming took off 3 bases at V and 0 bases at J, with 12 bases between the two ends. This CDR3 contains 15 residues. Germline lookup yields CDR1 LNHDA and CDR2 SQIVND (reference sequence).

The chain employs TRBV12-5 and TRBJ1-4, with TRBD1 matching 11 bases. Germline CDR1 reads LGHNT; CDR2 reads FRNRAP. The CDR3 has 13 residues. V shed 5 bases, J shed 12 bases, and the junction held 5 bases outside the gene matches. Here the CDR3 reads CASGPGQGAQLFF. As DNA, the CDR3 is TGTGCTAGTGGTCCTGGACAGGGGGCTCAACTGTTTTTT.

This chain connects TRBV18 to TRBJ1-6, with 8 bases matching TRBD1. Germline CDR1 reads KGHSH; CDR2 reads LQKENI. The CDR3 runs 14 residues. The V gene end was trimmed by 4 bases and the J gene end by 8 bases; junction bases not matched to a gene: 4. The CDR3 DNA follows: TGTGCCAGCTCACTAGGACAGGGTGATTCACCCCTCCACTTT. It encodes CASSLGQGDSPLHF. Together with reference TRBV18 and TRBJ1-6, the CDR3 gives the full variable domain: NAGVMQNPRHLVRRRGQEARLRCSPMKGHSHVYWYRQLPEEGLKFMVYLQKENIIDESGMPKERFSAEFPKEGPSILRIQQVVRGDSAAYFCASSLGQGDSPLHFGNGTRLTVT.

The chain carries TRBV7-9 and TRBJ1-2, with 8 bases aligning to TRBD1. The CDR3 is 15 residues long. Trimming cost V 4 bases and J 4 bases; bases outside gene matches: 8. Germline CDR1 SEHNR, CDR2 FQNEAQ (reference sequence). CDR3 DNA: TGTGCCAGCAGCTCCCCGACAGGGGCGATCTATGGCTACACCTTC. Protein sequence: CASSSPTGAIYGYTF.

This clone occurred once. This chain joins TRBV7-3 and TRBJ2-1; TRBD2 matches 14 bases. Germline trimming cut 5 bases from V and 12 bases from J; bases unmatched to any gene: 9. Germline V gives CDR1 SGHTA, CDR2 FQGTGA. The CDR3 is made up of 15 amino acids. The CDR3 region is CASSRGLAGGVGQFF. CDR3 nucleotide sequence: TGTGCCAGCAGCCGAGGACTAGCGGGAGGCGTAGGGCAGTTCTTC.

The genes are TRBV11-1 and TRBJ2-5, with 13 nucleotides matching TRBD2. Per the germline V gene, CDR1 is SGHAT and CDR2 is FQDESV (reference sequence). With 4 bases clipped from V and 7 bases from J, the junction kept 6 bases outside the gene matches. The CDR3 length is 15 residues. Here the CDR3 DNA reads TGTGCCAGCAGCTCGACTAGCGGGGGGCACGGGACCCAGTACTTC. It is translated as CASSSTSGGHGTQYF.

J is TRBJ2-7 and V is TRBV2; D is perhaps TRBD1 (5 bases). Germline V gene sequence: CDR1 SNHLY, CDR2 FYNNEI. The CDR3 totals 14 residues. Between the trimmed V and J ends, which lost 10 bases and 2 bases, there was a span of 18 bases. CDR3 sequence reads: CATRTRFSAYEQYF. CDR3 in DNA: TGTGCCACCCGGACACGCTTTTCAGCCTACGAGCAGTACTTC.